Shown below are 10 T cell receptor beta chains from a single sample sequenced in a study of cytomegalovirus exposure and HLA in healthy donors. The PCR made use of 60 Vbeta and 13 Jbeta primers. This table comes from immunoSEQ multiplex PCR, and its TCRdb copy is limited to in-frame clones, with some not included. In all, the sample yields some 180,000 clones. The specimen was PBMCs. The receptors shown here come from a man aged 25-45 years in good health and CMV-seronegative.

The V call is TRBV13, the J call TRBJ2-1; D ambiguous. V lost 0 bases and J 8 bases, leaving 11 bases between the germline ends. The CDR3 has 14 residues. Germline loops: CDR1 PRHDT, CDR2 FYEKMQ (reference sequence). The CDR3 here is CASSLGRQVDEQFF. The CDR3 DNA reads as TGTGCCAGCAGCTTAGGGCGCCAAGTCGATGAGCAGTTCTTC.

This chain connects TRBV18 to TRBJ1-2; D remains ambiguous. The CDR3 is 13 residues long. Trimming removed 3 bases at V and 0 bases at J, with 5 bases between. Germline V gene lookup returns CDR1 KGHSH and CDR2 LQKENI. The CDR3 loop is CASSPGANYGYTF. The CDR3 region has the DNA TGTGCCAGCTCACCTGGAGCTAACTATGGCTACACCTTC. Combining the CDR3 with reference TRBV18 and TRBJ1-2 gives the whole variable domain NAGVMQNPRHLVRRRGQEARLRCSPMKGHSHVYWYRQLPEEGLKFMVYLQKENIIDESGMPKERFSAEFPKEGPSILRIQQVVRGDSAAYFCASSPGANYGYTFGSGTRLTVV.

The rearrangement joins TRBV29-1 to TRBJ2-6; 8 positions agree with TRBD1. Unmatched junction bases numbered 3, after V lost 6 bases and J lost 2 bases. CDR3 length: 14 amino acids. Germline assignment: CDR1 SQVTM and CDR2 ANQGSEA. Here the CDR3 DNA reads TGCAGCGTAGGGGGACAGGCTGGGGCCAACGTCCTGACTTTC. This translates into CSVGGQAGANVLTF.

The chain recombines TRBV6-1 with TRBJ2-5; 7 positions match TRBD1. The J call may be in error: the DNA end matches TRBJ2-7 better. In germline, CDR1 is MNHNS, CDR2 SASEGT. CDR3 length: 15 residues. CDR3 bases: TGTGCCAGCAGTGGTCGGACAGGTAGCTCCTACGAGCAGTACTTC. As protein: CASSGRTGSSYEQYF.

This chain connects TRBV14 to TRBJ1-4; possibly TRBD1 for D (5 bases). The CDR3 totals 17 residues. CDR1 SGHDN and CDR2 FVKESK come from the germline V gene. Trimming removed 0 bases from V and 0 bases from J, with 11 bases in between. CDR3 sequence: CASSQDRGVTTNEKLFF. CDR3 DNA sequence: TGTGCCAGCAGCCAAGATAGGGGCGTCACAACTAATGAAAAACTGTTTTTT.

The chain couples TRBV4-1 to TRBJ2-7; 10 bases are a match to TRBD1. The CDR3 spans 18 residues. Germline V CDR1 and CDR2: MGHRA, YSYEKL. With V trimmed by 2 bases and J by 5 bases, 15 bases remained unmatched. CDR3 protein: CASSQPQGVRTGGHEQYF. The CDR3 DNA sequence: TGCGCCAGCAGCCAACCACAGGGAGTCAGGACAGGGGGGCACGAGCAGTACTTC.

The J gene is TRBJ1-1, the V gene TRBV18; perhaps TRBD1 as D (5 bases). Germline assignment: CDR1 KGHSH and CDR2 LQKENI. This CDR3 has 14 residues. Trimming shortened V by 3 bases and J by 2 bases, and 10 bases separated the two germline ends. The CDR3 sequence: CASSPTATNTEAFF. CDR3 nucleotide sequence: TGTGCCAGCTCACCGACAGCCACCAACACTGAAGCTTTCTTT.

The genes are TRBV11-3 and TRBJ2-2, with 9 positions matching TRBD2. The trim removed 6 bases at V and 2 bases at J, leaving 7 bases unmatched. Per the germline V gene, CDR1 is SGHNT and CDR2 is YENEEA. CDR3 length: 16 residues. The CDR3 coding sequence is TGTGCCAGCAGTTTTAGCGGGAGTACTAACACCGGGGAGCTGTTTTTT. As protein: CASSFSGSTNTGELFF.

The chain is built from TRBV28 and TRBJ1-5; 7 bases agree with TRBD1. J was trimmed by 2 bases and V by 5 bases; bases with no gene match: 6. Germline CDR1 is MDHEN and CDR2 is SYDVKM. The CDR3 runs to 15 residues. The CDR3 DNA follows: TGTGCCAGCAGTAGGACAGGCGGTGGCAATCAGCCCCAGCATTTT. Translated: CASSRTGGGNQPQHF.

The chain couples TRBV6-5 to TRBJ2-7, with D tentatively TRBD1 (6 bases). V lost 0 bases and J lost 4, with 13 bases in between. CDR1 and CDR2 from the germline V gene are MNHEY and SVGAGI. The CDR3 sequence is 15 residues long. The CDR3 is CASSYSPGAAYEQYF. The CDR3 DNA follows: TGTGCCAGCAGTTACTCACCAGGGGCTGCTTACGAGCAGTACTTC.